The TCR beta chain described here comes from a study of blood T cell repertoires in COVID-19. Overall study context: T cells, B-cell-depleted T cells, or PBMCs provided the cDNA or gDNA that served as material.

Repertoires were generated with immunoSEQ multiplex PCR, while TCRdb's copy carries only in-frame clones and drops some. This sample has over 20,000 clones, with roughly 90% found just once. This clone was counted a single time. Germline V lookup: CDR1 SGHNT, CDR2 YYREEE (reference sequence). The V end lost 5 bases, the J end lost 6 bases, and 21 bases lay between the germline ends. CDR3 length: 15 amino acids. This TCR derives from a man between 65 and 85 years old with active COVID-19. The V call is TRBV5-4, the J call TRBJ2-7; D is possibly TRBD1 (8 bases). Material: peripheral blood. DNA of the CDR3: TGTGCCAGCAGTCGCCTCGACAGGGGACTACGCGAGCAGTACTTC. Translated: CASSRLDRGLREQYF.